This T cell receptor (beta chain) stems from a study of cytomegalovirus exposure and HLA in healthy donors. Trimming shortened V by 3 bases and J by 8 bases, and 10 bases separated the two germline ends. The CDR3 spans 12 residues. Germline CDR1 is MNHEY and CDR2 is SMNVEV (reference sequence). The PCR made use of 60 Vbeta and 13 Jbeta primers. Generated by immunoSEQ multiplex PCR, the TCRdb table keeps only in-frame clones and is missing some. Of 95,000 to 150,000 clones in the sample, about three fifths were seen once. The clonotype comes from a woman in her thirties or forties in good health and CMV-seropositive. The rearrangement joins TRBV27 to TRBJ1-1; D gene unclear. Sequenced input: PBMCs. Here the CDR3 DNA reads TGTGCCAGCAGTTTCTCTCCGGGGGAAGCTTTCTTT. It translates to CASSFSPGEAFF.